This TCR beta chain was profiled in a study of T cells after yellow fever vaccination. TCRdb independently ran MiXCR on the 5' RACE reads; one entry per CDR3 protein. The sample yields 150,000 to 200,000 distinct CDR3 sequences, around 8.5% seen once. This clonotype occurred a few times. The sample was CD8+ T cells sorted from PBMCs, taken 45 days after the yellow fever booster vaccination. This TCR was recovered from a man aged 18 to 30 who received the YFV17D yellow fever vaccine.

This chain's CDR3 is CASSQDWRTMRETQYF. The CDR3 bases are TGCGCCAGCAGCCAAGATTGGAGGACTATGAGAGAGACCCAGTACTTC. V and J are TRBV4-1 and TRBJ2-5; possibly TRBD2 for D (6 bases). V was pared by 0 bases and J by 4 bases, with 15 bases between. The CDR3 totals 16 residues. Germline V lookup: CDR1 MGHRA, CDR2 YSYEKL.